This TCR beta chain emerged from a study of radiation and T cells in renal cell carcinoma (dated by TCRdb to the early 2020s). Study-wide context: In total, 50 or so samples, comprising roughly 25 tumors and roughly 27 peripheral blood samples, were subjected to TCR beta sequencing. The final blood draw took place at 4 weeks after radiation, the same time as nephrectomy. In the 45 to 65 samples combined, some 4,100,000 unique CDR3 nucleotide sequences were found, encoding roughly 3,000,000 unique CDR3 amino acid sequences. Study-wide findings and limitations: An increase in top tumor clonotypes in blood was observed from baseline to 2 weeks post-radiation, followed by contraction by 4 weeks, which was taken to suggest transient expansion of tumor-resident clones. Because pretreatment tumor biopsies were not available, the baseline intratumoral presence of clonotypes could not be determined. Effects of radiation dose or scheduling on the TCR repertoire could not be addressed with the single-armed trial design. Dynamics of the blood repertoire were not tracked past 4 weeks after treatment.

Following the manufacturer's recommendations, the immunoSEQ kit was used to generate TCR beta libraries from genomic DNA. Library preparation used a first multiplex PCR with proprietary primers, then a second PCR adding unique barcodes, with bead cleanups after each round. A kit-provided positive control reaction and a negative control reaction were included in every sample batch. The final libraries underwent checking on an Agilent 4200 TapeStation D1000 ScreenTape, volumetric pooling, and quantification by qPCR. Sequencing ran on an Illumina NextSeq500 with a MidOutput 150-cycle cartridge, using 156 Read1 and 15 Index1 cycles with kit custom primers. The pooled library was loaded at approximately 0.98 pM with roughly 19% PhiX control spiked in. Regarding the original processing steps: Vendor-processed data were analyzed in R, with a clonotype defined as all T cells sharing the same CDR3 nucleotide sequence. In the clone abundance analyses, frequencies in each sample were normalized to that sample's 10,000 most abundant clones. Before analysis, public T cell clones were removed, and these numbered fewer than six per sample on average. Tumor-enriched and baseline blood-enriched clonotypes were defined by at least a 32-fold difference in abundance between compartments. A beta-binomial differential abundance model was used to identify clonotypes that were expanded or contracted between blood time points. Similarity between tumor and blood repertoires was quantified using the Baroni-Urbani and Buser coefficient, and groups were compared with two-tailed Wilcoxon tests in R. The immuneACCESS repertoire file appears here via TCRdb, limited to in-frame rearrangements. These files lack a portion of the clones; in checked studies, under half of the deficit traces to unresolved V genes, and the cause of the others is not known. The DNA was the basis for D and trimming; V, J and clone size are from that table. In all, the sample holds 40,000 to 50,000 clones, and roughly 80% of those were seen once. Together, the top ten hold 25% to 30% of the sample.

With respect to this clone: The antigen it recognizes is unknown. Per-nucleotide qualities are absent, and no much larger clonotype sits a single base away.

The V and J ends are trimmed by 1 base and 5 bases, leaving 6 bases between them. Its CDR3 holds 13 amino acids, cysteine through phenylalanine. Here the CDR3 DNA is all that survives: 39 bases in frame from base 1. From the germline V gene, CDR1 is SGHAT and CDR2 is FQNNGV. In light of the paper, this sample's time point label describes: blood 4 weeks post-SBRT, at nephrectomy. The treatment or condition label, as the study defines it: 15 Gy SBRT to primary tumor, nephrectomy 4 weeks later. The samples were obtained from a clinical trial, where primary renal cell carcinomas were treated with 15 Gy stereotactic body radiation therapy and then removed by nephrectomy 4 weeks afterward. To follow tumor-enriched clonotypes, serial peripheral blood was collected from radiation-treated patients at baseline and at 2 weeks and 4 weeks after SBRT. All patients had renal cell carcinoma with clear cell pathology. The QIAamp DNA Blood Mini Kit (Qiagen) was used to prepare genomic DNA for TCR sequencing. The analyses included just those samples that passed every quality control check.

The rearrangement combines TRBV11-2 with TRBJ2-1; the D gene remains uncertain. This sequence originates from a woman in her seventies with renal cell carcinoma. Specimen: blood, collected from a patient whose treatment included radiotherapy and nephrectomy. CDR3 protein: CASSLVPNNEQFF. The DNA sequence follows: TGTGCCAGCAGCTTAGTACCAAACAATGAGCAGTTCTTC.